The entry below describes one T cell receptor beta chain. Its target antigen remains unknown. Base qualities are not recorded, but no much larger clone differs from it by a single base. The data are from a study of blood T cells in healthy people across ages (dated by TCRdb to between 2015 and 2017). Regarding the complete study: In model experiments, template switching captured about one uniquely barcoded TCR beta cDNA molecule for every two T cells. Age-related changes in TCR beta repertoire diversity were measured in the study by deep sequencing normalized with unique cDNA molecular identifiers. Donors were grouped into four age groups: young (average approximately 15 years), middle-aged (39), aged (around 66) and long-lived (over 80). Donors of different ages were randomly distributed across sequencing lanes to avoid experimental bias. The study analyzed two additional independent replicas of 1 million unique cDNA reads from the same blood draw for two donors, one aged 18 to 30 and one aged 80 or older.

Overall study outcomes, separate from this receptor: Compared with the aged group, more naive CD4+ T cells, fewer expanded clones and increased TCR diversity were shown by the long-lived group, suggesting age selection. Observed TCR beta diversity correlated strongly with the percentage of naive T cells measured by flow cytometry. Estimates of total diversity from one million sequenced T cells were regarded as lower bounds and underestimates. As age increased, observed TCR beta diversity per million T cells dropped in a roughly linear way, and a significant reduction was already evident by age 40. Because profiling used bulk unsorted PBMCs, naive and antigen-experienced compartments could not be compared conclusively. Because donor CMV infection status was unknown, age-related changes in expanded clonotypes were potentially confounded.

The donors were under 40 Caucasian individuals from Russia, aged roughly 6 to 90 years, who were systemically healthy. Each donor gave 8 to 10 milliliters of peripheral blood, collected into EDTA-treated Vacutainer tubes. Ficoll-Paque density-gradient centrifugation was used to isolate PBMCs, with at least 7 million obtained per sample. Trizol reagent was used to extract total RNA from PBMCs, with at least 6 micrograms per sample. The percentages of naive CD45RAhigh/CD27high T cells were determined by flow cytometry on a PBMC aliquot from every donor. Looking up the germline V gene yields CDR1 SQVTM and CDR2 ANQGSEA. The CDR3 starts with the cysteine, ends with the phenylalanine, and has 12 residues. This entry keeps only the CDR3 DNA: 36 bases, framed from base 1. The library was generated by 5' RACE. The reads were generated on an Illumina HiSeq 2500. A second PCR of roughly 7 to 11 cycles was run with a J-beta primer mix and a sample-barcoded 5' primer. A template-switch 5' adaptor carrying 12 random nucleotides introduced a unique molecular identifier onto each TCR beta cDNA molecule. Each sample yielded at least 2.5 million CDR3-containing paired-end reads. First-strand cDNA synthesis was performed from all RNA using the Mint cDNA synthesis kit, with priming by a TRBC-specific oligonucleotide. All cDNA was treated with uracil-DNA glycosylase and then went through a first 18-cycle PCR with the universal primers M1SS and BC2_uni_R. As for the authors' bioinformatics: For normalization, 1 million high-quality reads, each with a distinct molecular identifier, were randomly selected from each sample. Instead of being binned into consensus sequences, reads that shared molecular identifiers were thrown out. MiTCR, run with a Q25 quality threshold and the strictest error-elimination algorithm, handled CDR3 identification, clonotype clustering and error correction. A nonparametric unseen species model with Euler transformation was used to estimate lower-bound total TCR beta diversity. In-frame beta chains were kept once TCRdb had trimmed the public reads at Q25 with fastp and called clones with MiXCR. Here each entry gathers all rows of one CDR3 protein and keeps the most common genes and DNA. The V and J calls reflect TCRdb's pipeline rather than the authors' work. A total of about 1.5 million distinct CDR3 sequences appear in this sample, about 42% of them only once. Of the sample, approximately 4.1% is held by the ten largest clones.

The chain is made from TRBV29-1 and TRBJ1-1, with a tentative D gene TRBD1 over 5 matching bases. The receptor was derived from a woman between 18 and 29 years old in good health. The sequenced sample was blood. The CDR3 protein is CTADGGTGEAFF. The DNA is TGCACCGCGGACGGAGGGACGGGAGAAGCTTTCTTT.